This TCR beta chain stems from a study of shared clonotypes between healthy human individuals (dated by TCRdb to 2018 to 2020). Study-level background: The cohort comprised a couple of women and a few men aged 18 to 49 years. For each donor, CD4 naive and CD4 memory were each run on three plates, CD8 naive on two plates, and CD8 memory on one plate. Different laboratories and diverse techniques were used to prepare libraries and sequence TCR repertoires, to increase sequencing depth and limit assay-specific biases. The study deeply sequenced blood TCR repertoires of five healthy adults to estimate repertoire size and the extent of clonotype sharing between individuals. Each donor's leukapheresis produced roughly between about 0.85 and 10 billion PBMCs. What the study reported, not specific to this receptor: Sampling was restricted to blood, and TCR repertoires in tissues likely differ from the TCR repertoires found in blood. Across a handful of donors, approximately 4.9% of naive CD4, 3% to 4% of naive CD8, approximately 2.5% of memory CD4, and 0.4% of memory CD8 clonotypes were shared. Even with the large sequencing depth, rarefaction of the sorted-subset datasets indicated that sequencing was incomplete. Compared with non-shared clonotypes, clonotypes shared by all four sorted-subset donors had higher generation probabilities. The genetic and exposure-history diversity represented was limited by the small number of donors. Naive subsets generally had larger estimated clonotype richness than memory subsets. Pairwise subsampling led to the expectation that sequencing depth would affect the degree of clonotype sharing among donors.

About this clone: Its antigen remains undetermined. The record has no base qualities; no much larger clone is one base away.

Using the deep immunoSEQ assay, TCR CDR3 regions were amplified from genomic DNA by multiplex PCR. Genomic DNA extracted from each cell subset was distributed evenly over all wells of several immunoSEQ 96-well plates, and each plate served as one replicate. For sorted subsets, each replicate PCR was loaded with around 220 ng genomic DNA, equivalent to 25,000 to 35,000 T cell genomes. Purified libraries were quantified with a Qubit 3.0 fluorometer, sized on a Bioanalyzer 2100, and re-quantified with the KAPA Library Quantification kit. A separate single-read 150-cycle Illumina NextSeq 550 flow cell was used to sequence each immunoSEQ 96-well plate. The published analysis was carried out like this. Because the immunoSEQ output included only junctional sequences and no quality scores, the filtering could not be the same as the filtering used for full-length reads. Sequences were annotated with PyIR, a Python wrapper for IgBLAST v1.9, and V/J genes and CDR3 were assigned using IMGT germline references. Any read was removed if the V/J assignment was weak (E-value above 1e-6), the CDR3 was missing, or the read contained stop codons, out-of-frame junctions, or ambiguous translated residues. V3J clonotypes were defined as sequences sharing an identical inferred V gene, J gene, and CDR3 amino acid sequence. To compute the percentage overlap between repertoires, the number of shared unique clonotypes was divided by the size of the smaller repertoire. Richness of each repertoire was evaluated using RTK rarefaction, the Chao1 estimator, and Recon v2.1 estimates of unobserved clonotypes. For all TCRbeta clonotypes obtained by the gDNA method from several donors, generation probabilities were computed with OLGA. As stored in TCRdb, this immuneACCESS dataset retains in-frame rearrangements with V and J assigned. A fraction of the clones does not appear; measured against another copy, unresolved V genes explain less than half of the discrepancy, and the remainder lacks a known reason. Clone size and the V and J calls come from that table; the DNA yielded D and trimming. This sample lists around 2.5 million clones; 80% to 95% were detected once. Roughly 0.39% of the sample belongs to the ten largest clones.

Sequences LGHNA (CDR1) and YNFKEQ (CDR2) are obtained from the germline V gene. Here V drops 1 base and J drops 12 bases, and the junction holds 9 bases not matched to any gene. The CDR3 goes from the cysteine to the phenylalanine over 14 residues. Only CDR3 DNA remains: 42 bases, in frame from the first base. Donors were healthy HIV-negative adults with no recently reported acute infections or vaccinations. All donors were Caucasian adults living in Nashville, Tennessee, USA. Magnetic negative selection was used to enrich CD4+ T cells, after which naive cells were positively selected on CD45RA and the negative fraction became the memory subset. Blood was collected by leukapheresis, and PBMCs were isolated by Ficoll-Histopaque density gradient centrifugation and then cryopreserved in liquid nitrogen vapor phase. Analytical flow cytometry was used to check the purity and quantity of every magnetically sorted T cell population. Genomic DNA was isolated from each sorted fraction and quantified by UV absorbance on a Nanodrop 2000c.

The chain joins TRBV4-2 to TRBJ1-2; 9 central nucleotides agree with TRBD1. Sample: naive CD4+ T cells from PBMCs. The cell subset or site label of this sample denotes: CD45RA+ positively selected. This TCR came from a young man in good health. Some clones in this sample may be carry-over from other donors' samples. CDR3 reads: CASSQGSDRGKDTF. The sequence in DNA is TGTGCCAGCAGCCAAGGGTCGGACAGGGGTAAGGACACCTTC.